These 14 T cell receptor beta chains originate from one sample sequenced in a study of siplizumab effects on memory and regulatory T cells. Here immunoSEQ multiplex PCR was the method, and the copy in TCRdb shows in-frame clones only, minus some. Altogether some 100,000 clones are present, roughly 92% being singletons, with the ten largest covering about 0.6%. The specimen sequenced was Tregs sorted from blood. These receptors came from a human donor in good health.

This clone came up a few times. This chain links TRBV14 with TRBJ2-5; either TRBD1 or TRBD2 may supply D (5 bases each). Germline loops: CDR1 SGHDN, CDR2 FVKESK. CDR3 length: 14 residues. V gave up 7 bases and J gave up 3 bases, with 15 bases separating them. The CDR3 loop reads CASNRLGREETQYF. The CDR3 region has the DNA TGTGCCAGCAACCGCCTGGGGCGGGAAGAGACCCAGTACTTC.

This chain's CDR3 is CASSLAPGPLGLIKNIQYF. The DNA for the CDR3 is TGCGCCAGCAGCTTGGCCCCCGGGCCCCTGGGCCTGATCAAAAACATTCAGTACTTC. V gene TRBV5-1 combines with J gene TRBJ2-4; D is uncertain. Germline V gene sequence: CDR1 SGHRS, CDR2 YFSETQ. The V end was cut by 0 bases, the J end by 3 bases, with 22 bases between. The CDR3 spans 19 residues.

The chain combines TRBV9 with TRBJ2-2; maybe TRBD2 (5 bases). The length of the CDR3 is 13 residues. Germline V gene sequence: CDR1 SGDLS, CDR2 YYNGEE. Between the trimmed V and J ends, which lost 3 bases and 6 bases, there was a span of 9 bases. The CDR3: CASSASSAGELFF. The CDR3 DNA reads as TGTGCCAGCAGCGCTAGTAGCGCCGGGGAGCTGTTTTTT.

The chain links TRBV7-8 to TRBJ2-3; D not certain. V lost 1 base, J lost 6 bases, and 8 bases lay in between. This CDR3 contains 13 residues. The germline V gene has CDR1 SGHVS and CDR2 FQNEAQ. The CDR3 is CASSLGEMDTQYF. In nucleotides, the CDR3 is TGTGCCAGCAGCTTAGGAGAGATGGATACGCAGTATTTT.

The chain links TRBV14 to TRBJ1-2; the D is unclear. The CDR3 covers 15 residues. The germline V gene encodes CDR1 SGHDN and CDR2 FVKESK. The V end lost 4 bases, the J end lost 8 bases, and 20 bases lay between the germline ends. Here the CDR3 reads CASSLLNSLNRGYTF. CDR3 bases: TGTGCCAGCAGCCTCTTGAACAGCCTGAATCGGGGCTACACCTTC.

The J gene is TRBJ1-3, the V gene TRBV7-9, with D hard to call. Germline CDR1 reads SEHNR; CDR2 reads FQNEAQ (reference sequence). Trimming left V 5 bases short and J 0 bases short, with 17 bases between. CDR3 length: 17 residues. CDR3 nucleotides: TGTGCCAGCAGCCACCTAGGGCCGTCCCTCTCTGGAAACACCATATATTTT. Protein product: CASSHLGPSLSGNTIYF.

The chain carries TRBV29-1 and TRBJ2-2; possibly TRBD2 for D (7 bases). Germline loops: CDR1 SQVTM, CDR2 ANQGSEA. There are 16 residues in the CDR3. Between the trimmed V and J ends, which lost 0 bases and 6 bases, there was a span of 17 bases. The DNA for the CDR3 is TGCAGCGTTGAAGATCGGGGGGCACCAGGCGCCGGGGAGCTGTTTTTT. As protein: CSVEDRGAPGAGELFF.

This clone is a singleton in its sample. V is TRBV4-1 and J is TRBJ2-7; 13 positions match TRBD2. The CDR3 is 18 residues long. Germline assignment: CDR1 MGHRA and CDR2 YSYEKL. Trimming removed 1 base from V and 3 bases from J; junction bases left unmatched: 9. The CDR3 spells CASSQAPSRTSGSYEQYF. Here the CDR3 DNA reads TGCGCCAGCAGCCAAGCCCCATCCAGGACTAGCGGGAGCTACGAGCAGTACTTC.

The genes are TRBV6-1 and TRBJ1-3; D is unresolved. The CDR3 is 17 amino acids. Trimming cost V 2 bases and J 0 bases, with 14 bases left between them. CDR1 is MNHNS, CDR2 SASEGT, per germline. The CDR3 sequence: CASSESPGRSSGNTIYF. The CDR3, as DNA: TGTGCCAGCAGTGAAAGCCCCGGACGGAGCTCTGGAAACACCATATATTTT.

The chain links TRBV14 to TRBJ2-3; 10 nucleotides agree with TRBD2. The CDR3 is made up of 15 amino acids. The V and J ends lost 4 bases and 2 bases, in that order; junction bases with no gene match: 3. Germline loops: CDR1 SGHDN, CDR2 FVKESK. CDR3 nucleotide sequence: TGTGCCAGCAGCCTAGCGGGAGGTTTCACAGATACGCAGTATTTT. This sequence encodes CASSLAGGFTDTQYF.

CDR3: CASTQWAGGDTQYF. CDR3 sequence (DNA): TGTGCCAGCACCCAGTGGGCAGGCGGCGATACGCAGTATTTT. V is TRBV7-9 and J is TRBJ2-3; D is unclear. With 7 bases removed from V and 6 bases from J, the gap between germline ends came to 17 bases. CDR1 and CDR2 from the germline V gene are SEHNR and FQNEAQ (reference sequence). CDR3 length: 14 residues.

V usage is TRBV28 and J usage is TRBJ1-3, with TRBD1 as a possible D gene (5 bases). The CDR3 is made up of 14 amino acids. CDR1 and CDR2 (germline): MDHEN, SYDVKM. The germline V and J ends were trimmed by 2 bases and 5 bases, with 10 bases remaining between them. This CDR3 is CASSLGGERNTIYF. In DNA form, the CDR3 reads TGTGCCAGCAGTTTAGGGGGGGAGAGAAACACCATATATTTT.

The chain carries TRBV4-1 and TRBJ2-6; 11 bases map to TRBD1. Looked up from germline, CDR1 is MGHRA and CDR2 is YSYEKL. V was pared by 1 base and J by 0 bases, with 5 bases of the junction left unmatched. The CDR3 spans 19 residues. The CDR3 loop reads CASSQVGTGGFSGANVLTF. CDR3 bases: TGCGCCAGCAGCCAAGTCGGGACAGGGGGTTTCTCTGGGGCCAACGTCCTGACTTTC.

The V call is TRBV28, the J call TRBJ1-4; D possibly corresponds to TRBD1 (5 bases). The V gene's germline CDR1 is MDHEN and CDR2 SYDVKM. V lost 6 bases, J lost 0 bases, and 23 bases lay in between. The CDR3 runs 19 residues. This chain's CDR3 is CASSAFQPGGFATNEKLFF. The CDR3 DNA follows: TGTGCCAGCAGCGCCTTTCAGCCGGGGGGATTTGCAACTAATGAAAAACTGTTTTTT.